The sequence of this TCR beta chain was determined in a study of technical replicates of blood from a few donors. The data were produced by immunoSEQ multiplex PCR, yet TCRdb's version contains in-frame clones alone and is incomplete. Among about 81,000 clones listed, more than 90% were seen once. Germline assignment: CDR1 SGHRS and CDR2 YFSETQ. Trimming took 6 bases from V and 2 from J; bases not matched to a gene: 8. The CDR3 sequence is 16 residues long. This clonotype was obtained from a human donor in good health. This chain joins TRBV5-1 and TRBJ2-7, with 13 nucleotides matching TRBD2. The sample was T cells isolated from PBMCs. This chain's CDR3 is CASTQDTSGRAYEQYF. CDR3 nucleotides: TGCGCCAGCACCCAAGACACTAGCGGGAGGGCCTACGAGCAGTACTTC.